A selection of T cell receptor beta chains follows, all from one sample in a study of shared clonotypes between healthy human individuals. Clones were read by immunoSEQ multiplex PCR, and TCRdb kept only the in-frame ones, dropping some. The table includes about 2 million clones, 85% to 95% detected once. Sequencing input: naive CD4+ T cells sorted from blood. All receptors derive from a man aged 18-30 years in good health. CDR3s include the opening cysteine and the closing phenylalanine or tryptophan. The D gene is left open where the match is weak. Only some rows state a clone size, as once, few, many or a class for expanded clones.

j_gene	abundance	d_gene	v_gene	CDR3nt	CDR3aa
TRBJ2-3	NA	TRBD2	TRBV4-1	TGCGCCAGCAGCCAGGTCGGGACTAGCGGATTCACAGATACGCAGTATTTT	CASSQVGTSGFTDTQYF
TRBJ2-3	NA	NA	TRBV5-1	TGCGCCAGCAGCTTCAGGGAGGGGGACACAGATACGCAGTATTTT	CASSFREGDTDTQYF
TRBJ2-7	NA	TRBD1	TRBV6-1	TGTGCCAGCAGTCGGGACAGGGGGACCTACGAGCAGTACTTC	CASSRDRGTYEQYF
TRBJ2-2	once	TRBD2	TRBV7-2	TGTGCCAGCAGCTTCCGAGCGGGAGGAGCCACCGGGGAGCTGTTTTTT	CASSFRAGGATGELFF
TRBJ1-2	NA	TRBD1	TRBV5-6	TGTGCCAGCAGCTTGAGGGACAGGCACTATGGCTACACCTTC	CASSLRDRHYGYTF
TRBJ1-3	NA	NA	TRBV10-3	TGTGCCATCAGTGAGTCGGTATACTCTGGAAACACCATATATTTT	CAISESVYSGNTIYF
TRBJ1-1	NA	TRBD1	TRBV2	TGTGCCAGCAGGGTCGACAGGGACACTGAAGCTTTCTTT	CASRVDRDTEAFF
TRBJ2-7	NA	NA	TRBV19	TGTGCCAGTAGTCGACAGGACGGACCCTACGAGCAGTACTTC	CASSRQDGPYEQYF
TRBJ2-7	NA	NA	TRBV27	TGTGCCAGCAGTTTACAGGGTACGAATGAGCAGTACTTC	CASSLQGTNEQYF
TRBJ2-2	NA	NA	TRBV2	TGTGCCAGCAGTGTGTGGCAGTCCACCGGGGAGCTGTTTTTT	CASSVWQSTGELFF
TRBJ2-7	NA	TRBD2	TRBV7-7	TGTGCTAGCAGCTTATCCCATTATCGACCTAAGCGGGAGGACTACGAGCAGTACTTC	CASSLSHYRPKREDYEQYF
TRBJ2-2	NA	NA	TRBV5-6	TGTGCCAGCAGCAAAGATCTAGAAACCGGGGAGCTGTTTTTT	CASSKDLETGELFF
TRBJ2-2	NA	TRBD1	TRBV10-3	TGTGCCATCAGTGAGTCGACAGGGTCGGCCGGGGAGCTGTTTTTT	CAISESTGSAGELFF
TRBJ1-4	NA	TRBD1	TRBV5-1	TGCGCCAGCAGCTTGTGGGACAGGGGGCCGAATGAAAAACTGTTTTTT	CASSLWDRGPNEKLFF
TRBJ2-2	NA	TRBD2	TRBV5-1	TGCGCCAGCCATGGGACTAGCGGGGTCACCGGGGAGCTGTTTTTT	CASHGTSGVTGELFF
TRBJ2-7	NA	TRBD2	TRBV5-1	TGCGCCAGCAGCTTACGAACTAGCGGGAGTGGCGAGCAGTACTTC	CASSLRTSGSGEQYF
TRBJ1-5	NA	NA	TRBV5-1	TGCGCCAGCAGCAAGCCCCAGCATTTT	CASSKPQHF
TRBJ1-2	NA	TRBD1	TRBV4-3	TGCGCCAGCAGCCAAGATATTGGGCAGGGGGCCCGCGGCTACACCTTC	CASSQDIGQGARGYTF
TRBJ2-3	NA	TRBD1	TRBV7-9	TGTGCCAGCAGCTCCCTCCCGGGACAGCGTAGCACAGATACGCAGTATTTT	CASSSLPGQRSTDTQYF
TRBJ2-1	NA	NA	TRBV5-1	TGCGCCAGCAGCTTGGATATGGGCGGGTCTTTAAGCTCCTACAATGAGCAGTTCTTC	CASSLDMGGSLSSYNEQFF
TRBJ1-1	NA	NA	TRBV12-5	TGTGCTAGTGGTTCCTCATCGGGGTTGGACACTGAAGCTTTCTTT	CASGSSSGLDTEAFF
TRBJ1-4	NA	TRBD1	TRBV10-2	TGCGCCAGCAGAGAGGGGGCGACTAATGAAAAACTGTTTTTT	CASREGATNEKLFF
TRBJ2-7	NA	TRBD2	TRBV7-8	TGTGCCAGCAGTTTACGGGGGGGGACGCCCTACGAGCAGTACTTC	CASSLRGGTPYEQYF
TRBJ1-1	NA	NA	TRBV18	TGTGCCAGCTCACCGGACAGTACTGAAGCTTTCTTT	CASSPDSTEAFF
TRBJ2-7	NA	TRBD1	TRBV2	TGTGCCAGCAGGCTCACCGGGACAGGCGAGCAGTACTTC	CASRLTGTGEQYF
TRBJ2-7	NA	NA	TRBV6-5	TGTGCCAGCAGTCAGAACAGGGATTTGATCCTCGAGCAGTACTTC	CASSQNRDLILEQYF
TRBJ2-4	NA	NA	TRBV18	TGTGCCAGCTCACCACCACAGACGCCCAAAAACATTCAGTACTTC	CASSPPQTPKNIQYF
TRBJ2-1	once	TRBD2	TRBV30	TGTGCCTGGACTAGCGGACCCTACAATGAGCAGTTCTTC	CAWTSGPYNEQFF
TRBJ2-7	NA	NA	TRBV7-8	TGTGCCAGCAGCTTCCTTTCCTACGAGCAGTACTTC	CASSFLSYEQYF
TRBJ2-7	NA	TRBD1	TRBV30	TGTGCCTGGACCGGGACAGGGGTCCACTACGAGCAGTACTTC	CAWTGTGVHYEQYF
TRBJ2-1	NA	TRBD2	TRBV4-1	TGCGCCAGCAGCCAAGATCAGCGGGGGTCCTACAATGAGCAGTTCTTC	CASSQDQRGSYNEQFF
TRBJ1-2	NA	NA	TRBV4-2	TGTGCCAGCAGCCAAGAAGCGGCCGGCACTAACTATGGCTACACCTTC	CASSQEAAGTNYGYTF
TRBJ1-2	NA	NA	TRBV30	TGTGCCTGGAGTGTAAACGGCTATGGCTACACCTTC	CAWSVNGYGYTF
TRBJ2-3	NA	TRBD2	TRBV7-2	TGTGCCAGCAGCTCAGGGACTAGCGGCACAGATACGCAGTATTTT	CASSSGTSGTDTQYF
TRBJ1-2	NA	TRBD1	TRBV6-5	TGTGCCAGCAGAATTCCGGGACAGGGTGAAGGCTACACCTTC	CASRIPGQGEGYTF
TRBJ1-4	NA	NA	TRBV7-9	TGTGCCAGCAGAGACCCGACGGGGGAAAAACTGTTTTTT	CASRDPTGEKLFF
TRBJ2-7	NA	NA	TRBV18	TGTGCCAGCTCACCCGGGTCTGCCGCCTACGAGCAGTACTTC	CASSPGSAAYEQYF
TRBJ2-7	once	NA	TRBV15	TGTGCCACCAGCAGTGAAGTGGGACACCCCCGGGCCTCCTACGAGCAGTACTTC	CATSSEVGHPRASYEQYF
TRBJ2-5	NA	TRBD1	TRBV6-1	TGTGCCAGCAGACGAACAGGGGGAGAGACCCAGTACTTC	CASRRTGGETQYF
TRBJ2-7	NA	TRBD1	TRBV6-5	TGTGCCAGCAGGAGGACAGGGGTCTGGTACTTC	CASRRTGVWYF
TRBJ1-2	NA	NA	TRBV6-1	TGTGCCAGCAGTGAATATGGGGGGGACTATGGCTACACCTTC	CASSEYGGDYGYTF
TRBJ2-7	NA	NA	TRBV6-6	TGTGCCAGCAGGCTTTCAGGGTCCTACGAGCAGTACTTC	CASRLSGSYEQYF
TRBJ1-2	NA	TRBD1	TRBV7-2	TGTGCCAGCAGCTGGGGACAGGGTGAAGGTGGCTACACCTTC	CASSWGQGEGGYTF
TRBJ2-1	NA	NA	TRBV2	TGTGCCAGCAGTGAGGGGGCTGGTGAGCAGTTCTTC	CASSEGAGEQFF
TRBJ2-2	NA	TRBD1	TRBV5-1	TGCGCCAGCAGCCCGGGACAGTACTCAACCGGGGAGCTGTTTTTT	CASSPGQYSTGELFF
TRBJ2-7	NA	TRBD2	TRBV10-2	TGCGCCAATCCCGGGACTAGCGAGGCCTACGAGCAGTACTTC	CANPGTSEAYEQYF
TRBJ2-3	NA	TRBD2	TRBV27	TGTGCCAGCAGTTTATCCATACCTTCTCGGGGGGGTGGCACAGATACGCAGTATTTT	CASSLSIPSRGGGTDTQYF
TRBJ1-6	NA	TRBD1	TRBV28	TGTGCCAGCAGTTCGGGACAGGGGAGGTATAATTCACCCCTCCACTTT	CASSSGQGRYNSPLHF
TRBJ1-5	NA	TRBD1	TRBV11-2	TGTGCCAGCAGCTTGGACAGGGGCGGGGGTCAGCCCCAGCATTTT	CASSLDRGGGQPQHF
TRBJ2-7	NA	NA	TRBV11-3	TGTGCCAGCAGCTTAGAGAGGGGCGAGCAGTACTTC	CASSLERGEQYF
TRBJ1-5	NA	NA	TRBV18	TGTGCCAGCTCACCAGGAGTTTCACCACTTAGGAAGGAGGGAAATCAGCCCCAGCATTTT	CASSPGVSPLRKEGNQPQHF
TRBJ2-7	NA	TRBD1	TRBV5-4	TGTGCCAGCACCCCGGACAGGGCATCCTACGAGCAGTACTTC	CASTPDRASYEQYF
TRBJ2-7	NA	NA	TRBV6-1	TGTGCCAGCACAAAAGAGAGGTCAGGCGAGCAGTACTTC	CASTKERSGEQYF
TRBJ1-3	NA	NA	TRBV29-1	TGCAGCGTTGAAGATCGGGGGGTCTCCGGAAACACCATATATTTT	CSVEDRGVSGNTIYF
TRBJ1-6	once	NA	TRBV30	TGTGCCTGGAGGGTAGAGTTCGATTCACCCCTCCACTTT	CAWRVEFDSPLHF
TRBJ2-3	NA	TRBD2	TRBV7-2	TGTGCCAGCAGCCATAGGACTAGCGGGAGGGGTTGGGCAGATACGCAGTATTTT	CASSHRTSGRGWADTQYF
TRBJ2-7	NA	TRBD1	TRBV27	TGTGCCAGCAGTCGACCGGGACAGGGGTGGGAGCAGTACTTC	CASSRPGQGWEQYF
TRBJ1-4	NA	NA	TRBV13	TGTGCCAGCAGCTTAGGACTCGGGGAAAAACTGTTTTTT	CASSLGLGEKLFF
TRBJ1-5	NA	NA	TRBV25-1	TGTGCCAGCAGTGAATCGGGCACCTATCAGCCCCAGCATTTT	CASSESGTYQPQHF
TRBJ1-2	once	NA	TRBV5-1	TGCGCCAGCAGCTTAAGTAGGTGGTCATATGGCTACACCTTC	CASSLSRWSYGYTF